Following are 6 T cell receptor beta chains from one sample sequenced in a study of blood T cells in healthy people across ages. Primers used in a second PCR of about 7 to 12 cycles were a sample-barcoded 5' primer and a J-beta primer mix. TCRdb reanalysed the 5' RACE reads using MiXCR and keeps one entry per CDR3 protein. The sample consists of about 780,000 distinct CDR3 sequences, about 42% of them appearing once. Material: blood. The receptors stem from a man older than 75 in good health.

This clonotype was picked up a small number of times. The gene calls are TRBV12-3 or TRBV12-4 and TRBJ2-7, with 15 bases lining up with TRBD2. The CDR3 extends over 17 amino acids. J gave up 7 bases and V 5 bases, and 12 bases lay outside the gene matches. The DNA for the CDR3 is TGTGCCAGCAGTCTATCGGGACTAGCGGGAGGCCTTTTTGAGCAGTACTTC. Translating gives CASSLSGLAGGLFEQYF.

This clonotype was counted a few times. The genes are TRBV12-3 or TRBV12-4 and TRBJ2-6; TRBD1 agrees at 10 bases. This CDR3 is 18 amino acids long. Trimming at V came to 3 bases and at J to 4 bases, leaving 9 bases not matched to a gene. In DNA form, the CDR3 reads TGTGCCAGCAGTTTTTTGGGGGACAGGGGATCCGGGGCCAACGTCCTGACTTTC. It yields the protein CASSFLGDRGSGANVLTF.

This clonotype was seen more than once but under ten times. The rearrangement uses TRBV6-1 and TRBJ2-3, with 10 bases identical to TRBD2. Germline lookup yields CDR1 MNHNS and CDR2 SASEGT. The V segment lost 1 base and the J segment 6 bases; nucleotides outside the gene matches: 10. The CDR3 extends over 17 amino acids. CDR3 sequence reads: CASSEVLAGGGADTQYF. CDR3 bases: TGTGCCAGCAGTGAAGTTTTAGCGGGAGGAGGAGCGGATACGCAGTATTTT.

V gene TRBV6-2 or TRBV6-3 combines with J gene TRBJ2-6; D might be TRBD1 (5 bases). This CDR3 region has 14 residues. The V gene's germline CDR1 is MNHEY and CDR2 SVGEGT. The V end was cut by 10 bases, the J end by 2 bases, with 12 bases between. The CDR3 reads CAIKGVTGANVLTF. CDR3 nucleotide sequence: TGTGCCATCAAAGGGGTGACTGGGGCCAACGTCCTGACTTTC.

The chain uses TRBV20-1 and TRBJ2-6, with D maybe TRBD1 (5 bases). The V gene lost 6 bases and the J gene lost 2 bases, with 11 bases spanning the gap. There are 14 residues in the CDR3. Germline CDR1 reads DFQATT; CDR2 reads SNEGSKA (reference sequence). This CDR3 reads CSATTGAGANVLTF. The DNA for the CDR3 is TGCAGTGCCACAACAGGAGCTGGGGCCAACGTCCTGACTTTC.

CDR3 sequence (DNA): TGTGCCAGCAGTGGCTGGGGATGGGACGGCTACACCTTC. This codes for CASSGWGWDGYTF. The gene calls are TRBV25-1 and TRBJ1-2; D possibly corresponds to TRBD1 (5 bases). V was clipped by 4 bases and J by 8 bases, with 14 bases between them. Germline V gene sequence: CDR1 MGHDK, CDR2 SYGVNS. The CDR3 is 13 residues long.